This TCR beta chain emerged from a study of blood T cell repertoires in COVID-19. Study at large: Some COVID-19 samples were acute and others convalescent; all came from the United States, Italy and Spain. Sources were T cells, B-cell-depleted T cells, or PBMCs; the material itself was cDNA or gDNA.

Original handling: Amplification with reference gene primers provided the estimates of nucleated cell counts. Some clones are missing from TCRdb's copy, which holds only in-frame ones; the method was immunoSEQ multiplex PCR. V, J and clone size reflect that table, while D and trimming were determined from the DNA. This table holds a few hundred thousand clones, around 87% found once. The CDR3 extends over 18 amino acids. Per the germline V gene, CDR1 is SGHRS and CDR2 is YFSETQ. Trimming shortened V by 1 base and J by 1 base, and 20 bases separated the two germline ends. The chain combines TRBV5-1 with TRBJ1-2; weak D call: TRBD1 (6 bases). Sequenced material: peripheral blood. The receptor comes from a man between 18 and 29 years old with active or convalescent COVID-19. CDR3 sequence: CASSLYPRTEESNYGYTF. For the CDR3, the DNA is TGCGCCAGCAGCTTGTACCCCCGGACAGAGGAAAGTAACTATGGCTACACCTTC. Full variable domain (rest looked up from reference TRBV5-1 and TRBJ1-2): KAGVTQTPRYLIKTRGQQVTLSCSPISGHRSVSWYQQTPGQGLQFLFEYFSETQRNKGNFPGRFSGRQFSNSRSEMNVSTLELGDSALYLCASSLYPRTEESNYGYTFGSGTRLTVV.